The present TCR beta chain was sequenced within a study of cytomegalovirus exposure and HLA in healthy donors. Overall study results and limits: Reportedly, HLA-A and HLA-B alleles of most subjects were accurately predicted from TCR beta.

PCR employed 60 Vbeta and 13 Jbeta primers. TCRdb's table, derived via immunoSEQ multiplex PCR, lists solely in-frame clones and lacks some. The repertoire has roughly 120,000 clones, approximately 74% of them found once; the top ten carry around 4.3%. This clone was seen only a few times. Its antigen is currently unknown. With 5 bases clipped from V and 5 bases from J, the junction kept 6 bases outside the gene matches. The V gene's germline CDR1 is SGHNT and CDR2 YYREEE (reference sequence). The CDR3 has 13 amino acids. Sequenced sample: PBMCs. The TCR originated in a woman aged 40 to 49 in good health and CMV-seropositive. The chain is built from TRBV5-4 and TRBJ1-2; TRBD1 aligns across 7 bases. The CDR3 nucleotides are TGTGCCAGCAGTCCGGCAGGGGGTTATGGCTACACCTTC. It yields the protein CASSPAGGYGYTF.